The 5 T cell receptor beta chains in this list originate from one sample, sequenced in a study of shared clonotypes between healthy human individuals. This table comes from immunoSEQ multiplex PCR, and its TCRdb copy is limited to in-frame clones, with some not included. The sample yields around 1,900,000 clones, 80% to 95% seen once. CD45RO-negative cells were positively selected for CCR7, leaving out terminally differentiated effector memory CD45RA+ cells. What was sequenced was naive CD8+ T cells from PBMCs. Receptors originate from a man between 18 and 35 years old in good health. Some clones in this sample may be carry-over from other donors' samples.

CDR3 nucleotide sequence: TGTGCCTGGAGTGGGGGAAGGGACTACACCTTC. This gives the protein CAWSGGRDYTF. The rearrangement links TRBV30 to TRBJ1-2; D not resolved. CDR1 is GTSNPN and CDR2 is SVGIG in the germline V gene (reference sequence). CDR3 size: 11 residues. V gave up 1 base and J gave up 10 bases, with 10 bases separating them.

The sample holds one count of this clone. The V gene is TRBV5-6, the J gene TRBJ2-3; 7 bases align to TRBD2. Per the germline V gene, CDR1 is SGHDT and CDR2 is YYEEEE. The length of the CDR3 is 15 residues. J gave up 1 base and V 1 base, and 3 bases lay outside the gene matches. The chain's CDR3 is CASSLPSGGTDTQYF. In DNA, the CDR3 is TGTGCCAGCAGCTTGCCTAGCGGTGGCACAGATACGCAGTATTTT.

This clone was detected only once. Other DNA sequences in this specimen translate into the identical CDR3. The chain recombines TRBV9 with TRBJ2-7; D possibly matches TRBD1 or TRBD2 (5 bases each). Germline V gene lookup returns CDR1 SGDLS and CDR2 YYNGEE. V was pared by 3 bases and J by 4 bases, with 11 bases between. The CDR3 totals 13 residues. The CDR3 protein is CASSARDGYEQYF. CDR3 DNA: TGTGCCAGCAGCGCGAGGGACGGTTACGAGCAGTACTTC.

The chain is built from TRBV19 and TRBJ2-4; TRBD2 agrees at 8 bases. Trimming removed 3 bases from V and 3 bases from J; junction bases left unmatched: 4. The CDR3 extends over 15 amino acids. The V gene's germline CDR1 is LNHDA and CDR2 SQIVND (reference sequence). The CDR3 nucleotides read TGTGCCAGTAGTATTATGAGCGGGGGCAAAAACATTCAGTACTTC. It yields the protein CASSIMSGGKNIQYF.

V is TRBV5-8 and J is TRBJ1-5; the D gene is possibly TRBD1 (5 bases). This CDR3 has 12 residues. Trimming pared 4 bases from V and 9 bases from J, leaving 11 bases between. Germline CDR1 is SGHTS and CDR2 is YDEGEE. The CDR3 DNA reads TGTGCCAGCAGCCCCGGCGGGGGGCCCCAGCATTTT. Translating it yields CASSPGGGPQHF.